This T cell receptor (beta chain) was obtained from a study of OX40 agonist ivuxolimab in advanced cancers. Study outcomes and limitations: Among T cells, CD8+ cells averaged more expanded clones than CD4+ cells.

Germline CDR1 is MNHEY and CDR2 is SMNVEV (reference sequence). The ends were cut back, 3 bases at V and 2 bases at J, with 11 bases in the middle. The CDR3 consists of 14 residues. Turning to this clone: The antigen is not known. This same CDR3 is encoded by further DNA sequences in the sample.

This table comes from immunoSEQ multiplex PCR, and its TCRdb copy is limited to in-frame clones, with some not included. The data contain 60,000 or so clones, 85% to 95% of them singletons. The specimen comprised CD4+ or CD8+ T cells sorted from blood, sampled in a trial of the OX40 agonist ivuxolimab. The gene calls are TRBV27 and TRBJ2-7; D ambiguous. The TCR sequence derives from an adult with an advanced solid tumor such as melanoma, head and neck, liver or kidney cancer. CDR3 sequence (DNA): TGTGCCAGCAGTTTGGGTCTGACTCCCTACGAGCAGTACTTC. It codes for CASSLGLTPYEQYF.